This is a list of T cell receptor beta chains from one sample in a study of CD8 T cells in ankylosing spondylitis. One entry per CDR3 protein, called by TCRdb with MiXCR from the 5' RACE reads. The sample has about 92,000 distinct CDR3 sequences; about 9% are singletons. Sequenced: blood, either unsorted or a sorted T cell fraction (not recorded which). The receptors shown here come from a male donor with ankylosing spondylitis or in good health (not recorded which). CDR3s include the opening cysteine and the closing phenylalanine or tryptophan. D genes are given only for firm matches. Clone size, where shown, is once, few, many, or a class for clones that have expanded.

d_call	v_call	j_call	clone_size	cdr3_nt	cdr3_aa
TRBD2	TRBV5-1	TRBJ2-2	many	TGCGCCAGCAGCTTGGATCCTCCAGCGGGGTCGGTCGGGGAGCTGTTTTTT	CASSLDPPAGSVGELFF
TRBD1	TRBV28	TRBJ1-6	-	TGTGCCAGCATACAACAGGGGGCTATTAGTTCACCCCTCCACTTT	CASIQQGAISSPLHF
-	TRBV2	TRBJ2-1	many	TGTGCCGGCGGGCAGAACCCCACCTACAATGAGCAGTTCTTC	CAGGQNPTYNEQFF
-	TRBV12-3/TRBV12-4	TRBJ1-2	many	TGTGCCAGCAGTCCAATCAGATGGCCTAACTATGGCTACACCTTC	CASSPIRWPNYGYTF
TRBD2	TRBV28	TRBJ2-7	many	TGTGCCAGCAGTTTAGCGGGAGTCCCCTACGAGCAGTACTTC	CASSLAGVPYEQYF
TRBD2	TRBV6-1	TRBJ2-7	many	TGTGCCAGCACCGGGACTAGCGGCTCCTACGAGCAGTACTTC	CASTGTSGSYEQYF
-	TRBV3-1	TRBJ2-3	many	TGTGCCAGCAGCCAAGGAGGCCTACCTTTCGGCACAGATACGCAGTATTTT	CASSQGGLPFGTDTQYF
TRBD2	TRBV3-1	TRBJ2-7	many	TGTGCCAGCAGCCCTAGCGGGGGGATCTACGAGCAGTACTTC	CASSPSGGIYEQYF
-	TRBV12-3/TRBV12-4	TRBJ1-1	many	TGTGCCAGCAGTTTTCGGGGGACTGAAGCTTTCTTT	CASSFRGTEAFF
-	TRBV5-1	TRBJ2-3	many	TGCGCCAGCAGCTCCAACTCGGGGTCTAGCACAGATACGCAGTATTTT	CASSSNSGSSTDTQYF
TRBD1	TRBV5-1	TRBJ2-7	many	TGCGCCAGCAGACGCGGACAGGGTAGTTCAGGCTACGAGCAGTACTTC	CASRRGQGSSGYEQYF
-	TRBV21-1	TRBJ2-5	-	TGTGCCAGCAGCAAAGTAGGTACCGACAGAAACCGTCAAGAGACCCAGTACTTC	CASSKVGTDRNRQETQYF
TRBD2	TRBV3-1	TRBJ2-2	-	TGTGCCAGCAGCCAAGGCAAGCTAGCGGGCGTGGAGCTGTTTTTT	CASSQGKLAGVELFF
-	TRBV3-1	TRBJ2-1	many	TGTGCCAGCAGCCAAGAAGGGTACGCGGGAAATGAGCAGTTCTTC	CASSQEGYAGNEQFF
-	TRBV29-1	TRBJ1-1	many	TGCAGCGGAGGGGTGGATACTGAAGCTTTCTTT	CSGGVDTEAFF
TRBD1	TRBV6-5	TRBJ1-6	many	TGTGCCAGCAGTAACCTCCCTGACAGGGTTTATAATTCACCCCTCCACTTT	CASSNLPDRVYNSPLHF